This is a list of T cell receptor beta chains from one sample in a study of T cell changes during pregnancy in multiple sclerosis. Only in-frame clones appear in the TCRdb table, and some are missing; sequencing was by immunoSEQ multiplex PCR. This sample has about 68,000 clones; 91% occur once, and the top ten carry about 2.1%. Source: peripheral blood, taken in the first trimester of pregnancy. The receptors shown here come from a female donor with multiple sclerosis, enrolled in a pregnancy study. The CDR3 runs from the conserved cysteine through the conserved F or W. Each record gives: D gene, CDR3 length, V gene, J gene, clone size, CDR3 protein, CDR3 DNA. D genes are given only for firm matches. Clone size is shown for a subset of rows, as once, few, many or a class of expanded clone.

.,15,TRBV11-2,TRBJ1-4,.,CASSLGGTSYEKLFF,TGTGCCAGCAGCTTAGGGGGGACTAGCTATGAAAAACTGTTTTTT
TRBD2,16,TRBV7-9,TRBJ2-1,few,CASSSPGLAGYNEQFF,TGTGCCAGCAGCTCGCCGGGACTAGCGGGTTACAATGAGCAGTTCTTC
.,16,TRBV9,TRBJ2-1,.,CASSINSDPSYNEQFF,TGTGCCAGCAGCATCAATAGCGATCCTTCCTACAATGAGCAGTTCTTC
TRBD1,12,TRBV29-1,TRBJ2-7,.,CSVEVGPGQVVF,TGCAGCGTTGAAGTAGGACCGGGACAGGTCGTATTC
.,14,TRBV5-5,TRBJ1-4,.,CASSFRGANEKLFF,TGTGCCAGCAGCTTCAGGGGAGCTAATGAAAAACTGTTTTTT
.,15,TRBV6-1,TRBJ2-1,.,CATRGRRSTYNEQFF,TGTGCCACCCGGGGGAGGAGGTCCACCTACAATGAGCAGTTCTTC
.,18,TRBV30,TRBJ1-4,once,CAWRPPRIRGGEGEKLFF,TGTGCCTGGAGGCCCCCCCGGATAAGGGGCGGGGAGGGTGAAAAACTGTTTTTT
.,16,TRBV21-1,TRBJ2-7,.,CASSKEPLVYSYEQYF,TGTGCCAGCAGCAAAGAGCCCCTTGTCTACTCCTACGAGCAGTACTTC
TRBD1,14,TRBV9,TRBJ1-2,.,CASSVAGQGSGYTF,TGTGCCAGCAGCGTAGCGGGACAGGGATCTGGCTACACCTTC
.,14,TRBV19,TRBJ1-6,once,CASSTQALNSPLHF,TGTGCCAGTAGTACCCAGGCGCTAAATTCACCCCTCCACTTT